Shown below are 20 T cell receptor beta chains from a single sample sequenced in a study of blood T cell repertoires in COVID-19 (dated by TCRdb to about 2020). The method was the immunoSEQ multiplex PCR assay. TCRdb limited this immuneACCESS table to in-frame rearrangements with V and J called. A share of clones is missing; checked studies link under half to unresolved V genes, and the rest is unexplained. This sample holds a few hundred thousand clones; under 90% were observed only once. The top ten clonotypes cover roughly 4% of the sample. The sequencing input was PBMCs or T cells enriched from blood (not recorded which). These receptors were taken from a man aged 30 to 39 who had recovered from COVID-19.

The V call is TRBV11-3, the J call TRBJ2-3; 8 bases are shared with TRBD2. The germline V gene has CDR1 SGHNT and CDR2 YENEEA. The CDR3 contains 20 residues. V dropped 1 base and J dropped 3; count of bases not matched to a gene: 18. In DNA, the CDR3 is TGTGCCAGCAGCTTAGGATCTCGGGGGGGCCTAGAAATCGTGACAGATACGCAGTATTTT. The encoded protein is CASSLGSRGGLEIVTDTQYF.

J is TRBJ1-5 and V is TRBV28; D is uncertain. The CDR3 runs 14 residues. Germline V CDR1 and CDR2: MDHEN, SYDVKM. The V end lost 3 bases, the J end lost 10 bases, and 16 bases lay between the germline ends. The CDR3, as DNA: TGTGCCAGCAGTTTTTCGGCGGGGATCAGCCCCCAGCATTTT. Protein sequence: CASSFSAGISPQHF. Complete variable domain (other parts from reference TRBV28 and TRBJ1-5): DVKVTQSSRYLVKRTGEKVFLECVQDMDHENMFWYRQDPGLGLRLIYFSYDVKMKEKGDIPEGYSVSREKKERFSLILESASTNQTSMYLCASSFSAGISPQHFGDGTRLSIL.

As for this clone: Other DNA sequences of this sample code for an identical CDR3. The chain uses TRBV2 and TRBJ1-6; TRBD1 aligns across 8 bases. From germline, CDR1 is SNHLY and CDR2 FYNNEI. The V gene end was trimmed by 6 bases and the J gene end by 8 bases; junction bases not matched to a gene: 6. The CDR3 contains 14 residues. This chain's CDR3 is CASSRTGRDSPLHF. The CDR3 coding sequence is TGTGCCAGCAGCAGGACAGGGCGGGATTCACCCCTCCACTTT. The entire variable domain, with the rest obtained from reference TRBV2 and TRBJ1-6, is as follows: EPEVTQTPSHQVTQMGQEVILRCVPISNHLYFYWYRQILGQKVEFLVSFYNNEISEKSEIFDDQFSVERPDGSNFTLKIRSTKLEDSAMYFCASSRTGRDSPLHFGNGTRLTVT.

The chain couples TRBV28 to TRBJ2-7; 8 bases are shared with TRBD1. V trimming: 5 bases; J trimming: 6 bases; junction bases outside the gene matches: 6. CDR1 is MDHEN and CDR2 is SYDVKM in the germline V gene. The CDR3 runs 13 residues. CDR3 bases: TGTGCCAGCAGTGGACAGGGCGGCGGCGAGCAGTACTTC. Translated, it gives CASSGQGGGEQYF.

This chain joins TRBV19 and TRBJ2-3, with 11 bases fitting TRBD2. The germline gives CDR1 LNHDA, CDR2 SQIVND (reference sequence). The V and J ends lost 5 bases and 3 bases, in that order; junction bases with no gene match: 13. The CDR3 covers 18 residues. The CDR3 DNA reads as TGTGCCAGTAGTGAGGATACTAGCGGGAGTTTTGTAACAGATACGCAGTATTTT. Translation gives CASSEDTSGSFVTDTQYF.

The rearrangement links TRBV12-5 to TRBJ2-2; D gene uncertain. V gave up 3 bases and J gave up 6 bases, with 5 bases separating them. Germline V gives CDR1 LGHNT, CDR2 FRNRAP. The CDR3 contains 12 residues. The CDR3 here is CASGLGAGELFF. CDR3 nucleotides: TGTGCTAGTGGTTTAGGAGCCGGGGAGCTGTTTTTT.

The DNA of the CDR3 is TGTGCCAGCATCCCTCTCTCCTATAATTCACCCCTCCACTTT. Its translation: CASIPLSYNSPLHF. The chain links TRBV6-5 to TRBJ1-6, with D hard to call. The CDR3 has 14 amino acids. V lost 7 bases and J lost 0, with 7 bases in between. Germline V lookup: CDR1 MNHEY, CDR2 SVGAGI.

Written as DNA, the CDR3 is TGTGCCAGCAGCTTAGGGCCCAACAGGGGTAAAGCTTTCTTT. Translating it yields CASSLGPNRGKAFF. The V and J genes are TRBV11-3 and TRBJ1-1; 7 bases match TRBD1. CDR1 is SGHNT, CDR2 YENEEA, per germline. This CDR3 contains 14 residues. Trimming removed 1 base from V and 9 bases from J; junction bases left unmatched: 8.

The chain combines TRBV24-1 with TRBJ1-1; D ambiguous. The CDR3 is 13 residues long. Germline V CDR1 and CDR2: KGHDR, SFDVKD. Trimming pared 5 bases from V and 5 bases from J, leaving 11 bases between. As DNA, the CDR3 is TGTGCCACCAGTGGAGGGTCTGAAACTGAAGCTTTCTTT. As protein: CATSGGSETEAFF.

CDR3 amino acids: CASSDLFRQVANEQFF. The CDR3 DNA follows: TGTGCCAGCAGTGACCTCTTCCGGCAGGTGGCTAATGAGCAGTTCTTC. J is TRBJ2-1 and V is TRBV6-4, with unresolved D. The V end lost 2 bases, the J end lost 7 bases, and 18 bases lay between the germline ends. Germline values: CDR1 MRHNA, CDR2 SNTAGT. This CDR3 contains 16 residues.

The chain has TRBV5-1 and TRBJ1-4, with TRBD1 identical over 9 bases. The germline CDR1 and CDR2 sequences are SGHRS and YFSETQ. V shed 0 bases and J 8 bases; nucleotides not matched to a gene: 8. CDR3 length: 16 amino acids. CDR3 DNA sequence: TGCGCCAGCAGCTTGGGTTGGACAGGGGAGGGAGAAAAACTGTTTTTT. This codes for CASSLGWTGEGEKLFF.

The J gene is TRBJ2-1, the V gene TRBV6-1; a weak D match, TRBD1 (6 bases). In germline, CDR1 is MNHNS, CDR2 SASEGT. This CDR3 is 17 amino acids long. Trimming removed 1 base at V and 0 bases at J, with 13 bases between. As DNA, the CDR3 is TGTGCCAGCAGTGAAGTCTCTACAGGGAGCTCCTACAATGAGCAGTTCTTC. This gives the protein CASSEVSTGSSYNEQFF.

The V call is TRBV20-1, the J call TRBJ2-1; D remains unclear. The V gene lost 5 bases and the J gene lost 11 bases, with 13 bases spanning the gap. The germline V gene has CDR1 DFQATT and CDR2 SNEGSKA (reference sequence). The CDR3 has 11 residues. Written as DNA, the CDR3 is TGCAGTGCTGGCTTAGCTACGAAGCAGTTCTTC. As protein: CSAGLATKQFF.

The genes are TRBV18 and TRBJ1-5, with 7 bases matching TRBD1. Germline lookup yields CDR1 KGHSH and CDR2 LQKENI. The CDR3 is 15 residues long. Trimming cost V 4 bases and J 6 bases; bases outside gene matches: 9. The CDR3 DNA is TGTGCCAGCTCACACGCGACAGGGACCGGTCAGCCCCAGCATTTT. This codes for CASSHATGTGQPQHF.

This chain joins TRBV5-6 and TRBJ1-6; 7 bases match TRBD1. After removal of 6 bases from V and 4 bases from J, the junction contained 19 bases not matched to a gene. Germline V lookup: CDR1 SGHDT, CDR2 YYEEEE. The CDR3 extends over 19 amino acids. The CDR3 region has the DNA TGTGCCAGCAACGGGACAGAGAACCAAACCGAACAATATAATTCACCCCTCCACTTT. Residues: CASNGTENQTEQYNSPLHF.

This clone was seen a handful of times. J is TRBJ1-1 and V is TRBV20-1; maybe TRBD1 (6 bases). The CDR3 totals 11 residues. CDR1 and CDR2 (germline): DFQATT, SNEGSKA (reference sequence). Trimming took off 5 bases at V and 7 bases at J, with 11 bases between the two ends. In DNA form, the CDR3 reads TGCAGTGCTCCCACAGGGATTGAAGCTTTCTTT. Protein product: CSAPTGIEAFF.

This chain connects TRBV7-8 to TRBJ2-7; TRBD2 matches at 8 bases. The J segment lost 6 bases and the V segment lost 4 bases, leaving 8 bases of the junction unmatched. CDR1 is SGHVS and CDR2 is FQNEAQ in the germline V gene. CDR3 length equals 14 residues. As DNA, the CDR3 is TGTGCCAGCAGCTCAGAGGCGGGGGGTTTCGAGCAGTACTTC. It yields the protein CASSSEAGGFEQYF. The whole variable domain, remainder taken from reference TRBV7-8 and TRBJ2-7, is GAGVSQSPRYKVAKRGQDVALRCDPISGHVSLFWYQQALGQGPEFLTYFQNEAQLDKSGLPSDRFFAERPEGSVSTLKIQRTQQEDSAVYLCASSSEAGGFEQYFGPGTRLTVT.

This clone was seen more than once but under ten times. The DNA of the CDR3 is TGTGCCAGCTCACCCGGAGGACTCTCCGGGTCCTACGAGCAGTACTTC. The encoded protein is CASSPGGLSGSYEQYF. The chain recombines TRBV18 with TRBJ2-7; D possibly corresponds to TRBD2 (5 bases). Trimming left V 3 bases short and J 1 base short, with 16 bases between. Germline CDR1 KGHSH, CDR2 LQKENI. The CDR3 totals 16 residues.

The chain recombines TRBV15 with TRBJ2-5; 8 nucleotides align to TRBD1. V lost 9 bases and J lost 3; bases outside the gene matches: 6. Per germline, CDR1 LNHNV and CDR2 YYDKDF (reference sequence). This CDR3 is 13 amino acids long. The DNA for the CDR3 is TGTGCCACGACGGACAGGGAAGAAGAGACCCAGTACTTC. It codes for CATTDREEETQYF.

The V gene is TRBV2, the J gene TRBJ2-3; D unclear. Germline CDR1 reads SNHLY; CDR2 reads FYNNEI. The CDR3 runs 14 residues. Trimming removed 6 bases at V and 0 bases at J, with 10 bases between. CDR3 in DNA: TGTGCCAGCAGGGCCGGAGCTAGCACAGATACGCAGTATTTT. This codes for CASRAGASTDTQYF.